This TCR beta chain originates from a study of control samples from healthy donors and cancer patients. Sequencing was performed with immunoSEQ multiplex PCR; in TCRdb, only in-frame clones are kept and a portion is missing. The data show some 150,000 clones, around 86% seen once. The TCR comes from a man aged 30-40 years in good health. Sequenced material: blood.

The CDR3 reads CASSQVWNNEQFF. The DNA of the CDR3 is TGCGCCAGCAGCCAAGTCTGGAACAATGAGCAGTTCTTC. The chain combines TRBV4-3 with TRBJ2-1; D is unresolved. Germline CDR1 reads LGHNA; CDR2 reads YSLEER. Trimming removed 1 base from V and 5 bases from J, with 6 bases in between. The CDR3 is 13 residues long.